The 19 T cell receptor beta chains presented below share a single source sample, sequenced in a study of shared clonotypes between healthy human individuals. The repertoire was sequenced with immunoSEQ multiplex PCR; TCRdb's copy has only in-frame clones and lacks some. The sample consists of roughly 1,800,000 clones, about 95% of them appearing once. Naive CD8 cells, CD45RO-negative and positively selected for CCR7, excluded terminally differentiated effector memory CD45RA+ cells. The sample taken for sequencing was naive CD8+ T cells sorted from blood. The source of these receptors is a man aged 18 to 29 in good health.

The V call is TRBV10-2, the J call TRBJ1-1; D call uncertain. The germline gives CDR1 WSHSY, CDR2 SAAADI. V shed 0 bases and J shed 0 bases, with 8 bases lying between them. CDR3 length equals 15 residues. CDR3 loop: CASSESVTVNTEAFF. Here the CDR3 DNA reads TGCGCCAGCAGTGAGTCGGTAACAGTGAACACTGAAGCTTTCTTT.

The chain couples TRBV6-5 to TRBJ2-7, with TRBD1 as a possible D gene (6 bases). Germline V CDR1 and CDR2: MNHEY, SVGAGI. The CDR3 consists of 14 residues. V lost 6 bases and J 4 bases, leaving 16 bases between the germline ends. CDR3 in amino acids: CASSETGTLYEQYF. The CDR3 coding sequence is TGTGCCAGCAGCGAAACCGGGACACTATACGAGCAGTACTTC.

The chain has TRBV6-1 and TRBJ1-5, with D perhaps matching TRBD1 (5 bases). The CDR3 is 15 amino acids. Germline lookup yields CDR1 MNHNS and CDR2 SASEGT. V lost 7 bases and J lost 0, with 13 bases in between. The CDR3 sequence: CASTKGEISNQPQHF. The CDR3, as DNA: TGTGCCAGCACCAAAGGGGAGATTAGCAATCAGCCCCAGCATTTT.

Of note for this clone: An end of the junction does not agree with germline; a read error may underlie this. This chain joins TRBV5-5 and TRBJ2-7, with TRBD1 identical over 9 bases. This CDR3 has 16 amino acids. Germline V lookup: CDR1 SGHKS, CDR2 YYEKEE (reference sequence). The CDR3 sequence is CASSPEWTGVSHEQYF. CDR3 DNA: TGTGCCAGCAGCCCGGAGTGGACAGGGGTCTCCCACGAGCAGTACTTC.

The gene calls are TRBV27 and TRBJ2-1; 12 bases agree with TRBD2. The CDR3 loop spans 16 amino acids. The germline V gene encodes CDR1 MNHEY and CDR2 SMNVEV (reference sequence). Trimming cost V 5 bases and J 8 bases; bases outside gene matches: 10. This CDR3 is CASSPYPSGRAYEQFF. CDR3 bases: TGTGCCAGCAGTCCGTACCCTAGCGGGAGGGCCTATGAGCAGTTCTTC.

The CDR3 sequence is CASRIGLASDEQFF. The DNA for the CDR3 is TGTGCCAGCAGAATCGGACTAGCGAGTGATGAGCAGTTCTTC. V usage is TRBV7-9 and J usage is TRBJ2-1; 9 bases align to TRBD2. V lost 6 bases to trimming and J lost 8 bases; unmatched junction nucleotides: 8. The CDR3 covers 14 residues. The V gene's germline CDR1 is SEHNR and CDR2 FQNEAQ (reference sequence).

The V and J genes are TRBV7-6 and TRBJ2-1; no clear D gene. Trimming removed 0 bases from V and 9 bases from J, with 9 bases in between. The germline gives CDR1 SGHVS, CDR2 FNYEAQ. There are 13 residues in the CDR3. The CDR3 sequence: CASSLAQLSEQFF. The CDR3 DNA follows: TGTGCCAGCAGCTTAGCGCAACTGAGTGAGCAGTTCTTC.

The rearrangement uses TRBV20-1 and TRBJ2-1; tentatively, D is TRBD2 (6 bases). With 7 bases removed from V and 5 bases from J, the gap between germline ends came to 9 bases. The CDR3 extends over 11 amino acids. Germline V gene data show CDR1 as DFQATT and CDR2 as SNEGSKA (reference sequence). The CDR3 region has the DNA TGCAGTGAACTAGCCAACAATGAGCAGTTCTTC. Amino acids: CSELANNEQFF.

This clone occurred once. This sequence joins TRBV5-1 and TRBJ2-1; 10 bases line up with TRBD2. The V gene's germline CDR1 is SGHRS and CDR2 YFSETQ. CDR3 length equals 16 residues. V lost 4 bases and J lost 0; bases outside the gene matches: 4. CDR3 residues: CASSITSGVSYNEQFF. CDR3 DNA: TGCGCCAGCAGCATCACTAGCGGGGTCTCCTACAATGAGCAGTTCTTC. Full variable domain (remainder filled in from reference TRBV5-1 and TRBJ2-1): KAGVTQTPRYLIKTRGQQVTLSCSPISGHRSVSWYQQTPGQGLQFLFEYFSETQRNKGNFPGRFSGRQFSNSRSEMNVSTLELGDSALYLCASSITSGVSYNEQFFGPGTRLTVL.

The gene calls are TRBV2 and TRBJ2-3; D perhaps matches TRBD2 (6 bases). V lost 7 bases and J lost 4, with 12 bases in between. CDR3 length equals 13 residues. Germline CDR1 reads SNHLY; CDR2 reads FYNNEI. The CDR3, as DNA: TGTGCCAGCATGGAGGGGCACGCAGATACGCAGTATTTT. This encodes CASMEGHADTQYF. The variable domain in full, with the rest retrieved from reference TRBV2 and TRBJ2-3, is EPEVTQTPSHQVTQMGQEVILRCVPISNHLYFYWYRQILGQKVEFLVSFYNNEISEKSEIFDDQFSVERPDGSNFTLKIRSTKLEDSAMYFCASMEGHADTQYFGPGTRLTVL.

The rearrangement uses TRBV5-6 and TRBJ2-7, with 8 nucleotides matching TRBD1. Germline V CDR1 and CDR2: SGHDT, YYEEEE. The V gene end was trimmed by 0 bases and the J gene end by 3 bases; junction bases not matched to a gene: 5. The CDR3 extends over 15 amino acids. CDR3 coding DNA: TGTGCCAGCAGCTTGGTAGCAGGGGGCGACTACGAGCAGTACTTC. This encodes CASSLVAGGDYEQYF. Full variable domain (outside the CDR3, taken from reference TRBV5-6 and TRBJ2-7): DAGVTQSPTHLIKTRGQQVTLRCSPKSGHDTVSWYQQALGQGPQFIFQYYEEEERQRGNFPDRFSGHQFPNYSSELNVNALLLGDSALYLCASSLVAGGDYEQYFGPGTRLTVT.

The chain combines TRBV19 with TRBJ2-1; 10 bases are a match to TRBD2. Looked up from germline, CDR1 is LNHDA and CDR2 is SQIVND (reference sequence). With V trimmed by 1 base and J by 8 bases, 11 bases remained unmatched. The CDR3 extends over 17 amino acids. The CDR3 loop reads CASSIAPTLAGWDEQFF. The DNA for the CDR3 is TGTGCCAGTAGTATAGCTCCGACACTAGCGGGATGGGATGAGCAGTTCTTC.

The chain is built from TRBV5-4 and TRBJ1-2; D is unresolved. The length of the CDR3 is 12 residues. Germline-derived CDR1 and CDR2 are SGHNT and YYREEE (reference sequence). The V end was cut by 3 bases, the J end by 8 bases, with 11 bases between. In DNA, the CDR3 is TGTGCCAGCAGCTCAACCTGGGAGGGCTACACCTTC. Protein product: CASSSTWEGYTF.

V is TRBV5-1 and J is TRBJ2-5; either TRBD1 or TRBD2 may fit D (5 bases each). Germline CDR1 and CDR2: SGHRS and YFSETQ. Trimming removed 0 bases from V and 4 bases from J, with 10 bases in between. This CDR3 is built from 14 residues. The CDR3 reads CASSLDGGVETQYF. CDR3 nucleotides: TGCGCCAGCAGCTTGGATGGGGGTGTAGAGACCCAGTACTTC.

V and J are TRBV6-1 and TRBJ2-1, with 8 bases that match TRBD2. V shed 2 bases and J 7 bases; nucleotides not matched to a gene: 4. CDR1 is MNHNS and CDR2 is SASEGT in the germline V gene. This CDR3 is built from 14 residues. The CDR3 protein is CASSELAGSNEQFF. CDR3 DNA sequence: TGTGCCAGCAGTGAACTAGCGGGCTCTAATGAGCAGTTCTTC.

The CDR3 protein is CSVVPGQGYTEAFF. DNA of the CDR3: TGCAGCGTTGTTCCGGGACAGGGATACACTGAAGCTTTCTTT. V usage is TRBV29-1 and J usage is TRBJ1-1; 9 positions agree with TRBD1. CDR1 and CDR2 from the germline V gene are SQVTM and ANQGSEA. Trimming cost V 4 bases and J 3 bases; bases outside gene matches: 6. The CDR3 length is 14 residues.

A single count supports this clone. This chain connects TRBV6-1 to TRBJ1-5, with D possibly matching TRBD1 (6 bases). The CDR3 contains 14 residues. Trimming removed 2 bases from V and 7 bases from J, with 12 bases in between. Per germline, CDR1 MNHNS and CDR2 SASEGT. CDR3 coding DNA: TGTGCCAGCAGTGAAACAGGGTCGGGACAGCCCCAGCATTTT. Its protein product is CASSETGSGQPQHF.

This clone was seen only once. This chain connects TRBV7-3 to TRBJ2-5, with TRBD2 identical over 11 bases. The CDR3 is made up of 15 amino acids. Germline CDR1 and CDR2: SGHTA and FQGTGA. J lost 2 bases, V lost 5 bases, and 4 bases had no gene match. The CDR3 region has the DNA TGTGCCAGCAGCACGGGACTAGCGGTACAAGAGACCCAGTACTTC. Translation: CASSTGLAVQETQYF.

In the case of this clone: The identical CDR3 is also encoded by other nucleotide sequences in the sample. The gene calls are TRBV6-1 and TRBJ2-7; weak D call: TRBD1 (5 bases). V was shortened by 8 bases and J by 0 bases, with 8 bases between the two germline ends. The germline V gene encodes CDR1 MNHNS and CDR2 SASEGT. The CDR3 sequence is 12 residues long. The CDR3 DNA reads as TGTGCCAGCGAAGACAGCTCCTACGAGCAGTACTTC. Its protein product is CASEDSSYEQYF.